These 21 T cell receptor beta chains share one sample of origin, sequenced in a study of shared clonotypes between healthy human individuals. Clones were read by immunoSEQ multiplex PCR, and TCRdb kept only the in-frame ones, dropping some. Among fewer than 650,000 clones listed, about three quarters were seen once. Material: PBMCs. The source is a woman in her 40s in good health. Some clones in this sample may be carry-over from other donors' samples.

With regard to this clone: This is likely an artifact of a read error, given a far larger clone one base away. The identical CDR3 is also encoded by other nucleotide sequences in the sample. V usage is TRBV30 and J usage is TRBJ2-3; D might be TRBD2 (6 bases). Germline V lookup: CDR1 GTSNPN, CDR2 SVGIG (reference sequence). CDR3 length: 12 amino acids. CDR3 coding DNA: TGCGCCTGGGGGACTTACACAGATACGCAGTATTTT. Protein sequence: CAWGTYTDTQYF. The whole variable domain, remainder taken from reference TRBV30 and TRBJ2-3, is SQTIHQWPATLVQPVGSPLSLECTVEGTSNPNLYWYRQAAGRGLQLLFYSVGIGQISSEVPQNLSASRPQDRQFILSSKKLLLSDSGFYLCAWGTYTDTQYFGPGTRLTVL.

The gene calls are TRBV19 and TRBJ2-5, with D possibly TRBD2 on 6 matching bases. V was cut by 1 base and J by 2 bases, with 11 bases left in between. Germline lookup yields CDR1 LNHDA and CDR2 SQIVND (reference sequence). This CDR3 has 15 amino acids. CDR3 in amino acids: CASSIGGGGQETQYF. CDR3 DNA: TGTGCCAGTAGTATAGGGGGAGGCGGGCAAGAGACCCAGTACTTC.

V gene TRBV7-2 combines with J gene TRBJ2-3; D remains unclear. The CDR3 has 12 amino acids. Germline V CDR1 and CDR2: SGHTA, FQGNSA. With 5 bases removed from V and 5 bases from J, the gap between germline ends came to 8 bases. This chain's CDR3 is CASSLWGDTQYF. The CDR3 nucleotides read TGTGCCAGCAGCCTCTGGGGAGATACGCAGTATTTT.

The CDR3 here is CASSQGDYGYEQYF. CDR3 in DNA: TGTGCCAGCAGCCAAGGGGACTATGGCTACGAGCAGTACTTC. The chain employs TRBV4-2 and TRBJ2-7; 7 positions agree with TRBD2. The CDR3 is made up of 14 amino acids. Germline loops: CDR1 LGHNA, CDR2 YNFKEQ. V gave up 1 base and J gave up 3 bases; unmatched junction bases: 3.

This clone was observed many times. This chain uses TRBV4-1 with TRBJ1-5, with D perhaps matching TRBD1 (5 bases). The CDR3 covers 12 residues. V lost 3 bases to trimming and J lost 8 bases, with 8 bases between them. Germline CDR1 MGHRA, CDR2 YSYEKL. The CDR3 region has the DNA TGCGCCAGCAGCCAGGGGCGGGAGCCCCAGCATTTT. Amino acid sequence: CASSQGREPQHF.

This clone was seen only once. In DNA, the CDR3 is TGTGCCAGCAGTTTATCGGTTGGACAGCCCCAGCATTTT. Protein: CASSLSVGQPQHF. V is TRBV27 and J is TRBJ1-5, with unresolved D. V dropped 0 bases and J dropped 7 bases, with 7 bases sitting between them. This CDR3 is built from 13 residues. The germline V gene encodes CDR1 MNHEY and CDR2 SMNVEV (reference sequence).

This CDR3 reads CASSPGQGYNEQFF. In DNA, the CDR3 is TGTGCCAGCAGTCCCGGACAGGGGTACAATGAGCAGTTCTTC. The J gene is TRBJ2-1, the V gene TRBV28; TRBD1 agrees at 9 bases. V was pared by 5 bases and J by 4 bases, with 3 bases of the junction left unmatched. This CDR3 contains 14 residues. Germline V CDR1 and CDR2: MDHEN, SYDVKM.

CDR3 in amino acids: CASSSGGAWANVLTF. CDR3 DNA: TGTGCCAGCAGTTCCGGGGGGGCATGGGCCAACGTCCTGACTTTC. The gene calls are TRBV6-5 and TRBJ2-6; 8 positions agree with TRBD2. This CDR3 spans 15 amino acids. Germline loops: CDR1 MNHEY, CDR2 SVGAGI. J gave up 5 bases and V 4 bases, and 4 bases lay outside the gene matches.

The rearrangement links TRBV7-2 to TRBJ2-3; D unresolved. Germline CDR1 is SGHTA and CDR2 is FQGNSA. The CDR3 has 13 amino acids. Deletions cut 5 bases from V and 2 bases from J, with 8 bases between. This CDR3 reads CASSEAPTDTQYF. The CDR3 DNA sequence: TGTGCCAGCAGCGAGGCCCCCACAGATACGCAGTATTTT.

The chain joins TRBV7-7 to TRBJ2-5; a possible D gene is TRBD2 (6 bases). CDR1 is SSHAT and CDR2 is FNYEAQ in the germline V gene (reference sequence). The CDR3 covers 16 residues. The V end lost 1 base, the J end lost 1 base, and 13 bases lay between the germline ends. The CDR3 DNA follows: TGTGCCAGCAGCTTAGGACTAGGTGGGATCCAAGAGACCCAGTACTTC. This codes for CASSLGLGGIQETQYF.

The V and J genes are TRBV4-1 and TRBJ1-2; D ambiguous. Trimming left V 0 bases short and J 2 bases short, with 13 bases between. Germline CDR1 and CDR2: MGHRA and YSYEKL. The CDR3 loop spans 16 amino acids. CDR3 protein: CASSQEWGWSNYGYTF. The CDR3 nucleotides read TGCGCCAGCAGCCAAGAATGGGGATGGTCCAACTATGGCTACACCTTC.

J is TRBJ2-2 and V is TRBV27, with TRBD2 matching 7 bases. Trimming cost V 5 bases and J 7 bases; bases outside gene matches: 4. This CDR3 has 13 amino acids. CDR1 is MNHEY, CDR2 SMNVEV, per germline (reference sequence). Here the CDR3 reads CASSPWGGGELFF. Written as DNA, the CDR3 is TGTGCCAGCAGTCCCTGGGGGGGCGGGGAGCTGTTTTTT.

This rearrangement joins TRBV5-6 to TRBJ1-2; perhaps TRBD1 as D (6 bases). CDR1 and CDR2 (germline): SGHDT, YYEEEE. CDR3 length: 13 residues. V dropped 4 bases and J dropped 6 bases, with 13 bases sitting between them. For the CDR3, the DNA is TGTGCCAGCAGCCCCACGGGGGGCGATGGCTACACCTTC. It is translated as CASSPTGGDGYTF.

This clone was seen only once. A much larger clonotype is one base distant, so this may be a read error. The rearrangement joins TRBV30 to TRBJ2-3; no reliable D call. This CDR3 is built from 15 residues. Germline values: CDR1 GTSNPN, CDR2 SVGIG (reference sequence). Trimming cost V 2 bases and J 2 bases, with 14 bases left between them. CDR3 region: CAWSTPPGVTDTQYF. For the CDR3, the DNA is TGTGCCTGGAGTACCCCCCCGGGCGTCACAGATACGCAGTATTTT.

This chain connects TRBV19 to TRBJ2-2, with a possible D match to TRBD1 (6 bases). This CDR3 comprises 15 residues. Per germline, CDR1 LNHDA and CDR2 SQIVND (reference sequence). Trimming removed 1 base at V and 4 bases at J, with 10 bases between. The CDR3 DNA reads as TGTGCCAGTAGTATAGGTGGACAGCGCACCGGGGAGCTGTTTTTT. As protein: CASSIGGQRTGELFF.

The CDR3 protein is CASTVGGYQETQYF. DNA for the CDR3: TGTGCCAGCACTGTTGGCGGATACCAAGAGACCCAGTACTTC. The V call is TRBV5-4, the J call TRBJ2-5; no firm D call. The length of the CDR3 is 14 residues. CDR1 is SGHNT, CDR2 YYREEE, per germline (reference sequence). V was clipped by 6 bases and J by 0 bases, with 12 bases between them. The full variable domain, rest sourced from reference TRBV5-4 and TRBJ2-5, is ETGVTQSPTHLIKTRGQQVTLRCSSQSGHNTVSWYQQALGQGPQFIFQYYREEENGRGNFPPRFSGLQFPNYSSELNVNALELDDSALYLCASTVGGYQETQYFGPGTRLLVL.

The chain couples TRBV10-3 to TRBJ2-7, with D unresolved. The CDR3 consists of 12 residues. Trimming took off 6 bases at V and 0 bases at J, with 6 bases between the two ends. CDR1 and CDR2 from the germline V gene are ENHRY and SYGVKD. CDR3 region: CAISPSSYEQYF. CDR3 in DNA: TGTGCCATCAGCCCTTCCTCCTACGAGCAGTACTTC.

The CDR3 loop is CASRGMSEAFF. CDR3 nucleotides: TGTGCCAGCAGGGGCATGTCTGAAGCTTTCTTT. The gene calls are TRBV6-5 and TRBJ1-1, with D unclear. The CDR3 length is 11 residues. Looked up from germline, CDR1 is MNHEY and CDR2 is SVGAGI. Trimming left V 6 bases short and J 6 bases short, with 8 bases between.

This CDR3 is CASRKSPGQGENIQYF. The CDR3 DNA sequence: TGTGCCAGCAGGAAATCGCCGGGACAGGGGGAAAACATTCAGTACTTC. This chain joins TRBV21-1 and TRBJ2-4; the table's D call, TRBD1, was not checked against the DNA. TRBV21-1 is labeled a pseudogene. The CDR3 sequence is 16 residues long.

V and J are TRBV5-4 and TRBJ2-2; possible D gene TRBD1, 6 bases. Germline V gives CDR1 SGHNT, CDR2 YYREEE (reference sequence). Between the trimmed V and J ends, which lost 0 bases and 4 bases, there was a span of 10 bases. This CDR3 spans 15 amino acids. DNA for the CDR3: TGTGCCAGCAGCTTGGACAGGGTACTCACCGGGGAGCTGTTTTTT. Its protein product is CASSLDRVLTGELFF.

J is TRBJ1-4 and V is TRBV2; no definite D call. CDR3 length: 14 amino acids. V lost 1 base, J lost 5 bases, and 8 bases lay in between. The germline gives CDR1 SNHLY, CDR2 FYNNEI. CDR3 sequence (DNA): TGTGCCAGCAGTGAAGGAATACTAAATGAAAAACTGTTTTTT. Its translation: CASSEGILNEKLFF.